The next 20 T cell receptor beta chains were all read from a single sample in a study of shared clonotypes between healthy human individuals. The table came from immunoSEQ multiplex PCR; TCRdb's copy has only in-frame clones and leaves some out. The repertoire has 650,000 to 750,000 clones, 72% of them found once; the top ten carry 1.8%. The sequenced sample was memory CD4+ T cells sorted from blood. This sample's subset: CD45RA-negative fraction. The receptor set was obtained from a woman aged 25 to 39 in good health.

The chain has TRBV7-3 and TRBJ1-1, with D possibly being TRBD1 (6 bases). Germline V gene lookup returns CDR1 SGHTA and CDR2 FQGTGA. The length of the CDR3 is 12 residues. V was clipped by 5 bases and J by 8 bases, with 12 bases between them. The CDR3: CASSKTGWEAFF. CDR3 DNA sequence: TGTGCCAGCAGCAAAACAGGGTGGGAAGCTTTCTTT.

The DNA for the CDR3 is TGCGCCAGCAGCCAGACCCCCGGATCGAACACTGAAGCTTTCTTT. Translation gives CASSQTPGSNTEAFF. The chain couples TRBV4-1 to TRBJ1-1; D is undetermined. The germline V gene encodes CDR1 MGHRA and CDR2 YSYEKL. The V end lost 3 bases, the J end lost 1 base, and 12 bases lay between the germline ends. The CDR3 length is 15 residues.

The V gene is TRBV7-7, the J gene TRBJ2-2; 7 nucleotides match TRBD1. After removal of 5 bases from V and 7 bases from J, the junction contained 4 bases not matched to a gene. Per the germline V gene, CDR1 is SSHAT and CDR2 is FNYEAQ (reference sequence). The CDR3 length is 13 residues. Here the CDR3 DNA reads TGTGCCAGCAGCCGACAGGGTTTCGGGGAGCTGTTTTTT. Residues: CASSRQGFGELFF.

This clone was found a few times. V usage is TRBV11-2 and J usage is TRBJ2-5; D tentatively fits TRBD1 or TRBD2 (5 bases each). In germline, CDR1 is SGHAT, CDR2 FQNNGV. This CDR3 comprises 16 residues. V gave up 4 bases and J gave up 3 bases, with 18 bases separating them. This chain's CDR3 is CASSYLPGTSKETQYF. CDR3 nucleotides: TGTGCCAGCAGCTACCTTCCCGGGACCAGTAAAGAGACCCAGTACTTC.

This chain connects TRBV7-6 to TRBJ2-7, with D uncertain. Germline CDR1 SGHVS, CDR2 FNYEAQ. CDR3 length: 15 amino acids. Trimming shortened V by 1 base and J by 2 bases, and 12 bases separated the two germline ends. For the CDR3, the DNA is TGTGCCAGCAGCTTAGGATCCCTCGGCCCCTACGAGCAGTACTTC. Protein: CASSLGSLGPYEQYF.

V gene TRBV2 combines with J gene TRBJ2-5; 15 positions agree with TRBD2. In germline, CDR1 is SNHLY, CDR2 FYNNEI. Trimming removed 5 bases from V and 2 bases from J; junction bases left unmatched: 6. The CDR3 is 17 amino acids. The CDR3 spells CASSLGLAGGVQETQYF. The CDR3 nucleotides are TGTGCCAGCAGTCTGGGACTAGCGGGAGGAGTTCAAGAGACCCAGTACTTC.

The CDR3 region has the DNA TGTGCCAGCAGCCAAGTTAGCGGAGGAGGGGGCTCCTACGAGCAGTACTTC. The encoded protein is CASSQVSGGGGSYEQYF. The chain joins TRBV4-2 to TRBJ2-7; D possibly matches TRBD1 or TRBD2 (6 bases each). Between the trimmed V and J ends, which lost 1 base and 0 bases, there was a span of 16 bases. CDR3 size: 17 residues. Germline lookup yields CDR1 LGHNA and CDR2 YNFKEQ.

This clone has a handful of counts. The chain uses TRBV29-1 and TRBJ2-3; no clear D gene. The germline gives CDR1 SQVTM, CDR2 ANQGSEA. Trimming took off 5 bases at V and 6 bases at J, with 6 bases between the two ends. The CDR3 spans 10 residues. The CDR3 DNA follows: TGCAGCGTTCGTGCGGATACGCAGTATTTT. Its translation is CSVRADTQYF.

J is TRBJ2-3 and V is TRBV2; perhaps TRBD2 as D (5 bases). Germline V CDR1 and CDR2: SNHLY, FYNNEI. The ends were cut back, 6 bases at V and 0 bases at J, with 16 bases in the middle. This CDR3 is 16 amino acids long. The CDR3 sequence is CASSLRASGSTDTQYF. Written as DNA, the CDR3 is TGTGCCAGCAGCTTAAGGGCCAGCGGTAGCACAGATACGCAGTATTTT.

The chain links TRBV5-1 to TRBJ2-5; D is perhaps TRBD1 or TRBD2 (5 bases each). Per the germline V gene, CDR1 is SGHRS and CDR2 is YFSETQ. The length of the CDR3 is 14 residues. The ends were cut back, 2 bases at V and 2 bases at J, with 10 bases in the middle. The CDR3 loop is CASSLLGVQETQYF. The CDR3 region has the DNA TGCGCCAGCAGCTTACTGGGGGTGCAAGAGACCCAGTACTTC.

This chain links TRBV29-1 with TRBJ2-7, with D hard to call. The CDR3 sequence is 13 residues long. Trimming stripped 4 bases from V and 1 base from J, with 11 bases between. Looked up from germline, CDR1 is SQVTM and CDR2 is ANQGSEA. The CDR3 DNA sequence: TGCAGCGTTGGGGTTTCGGGTTCCTACGAGCAGTACTTC. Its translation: CSVGVSGSYEQYF.

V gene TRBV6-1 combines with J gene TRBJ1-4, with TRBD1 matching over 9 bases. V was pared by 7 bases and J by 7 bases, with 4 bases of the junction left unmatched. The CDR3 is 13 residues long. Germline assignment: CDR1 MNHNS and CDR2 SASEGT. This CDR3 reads CASKGQGFEKLFF. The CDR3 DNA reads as TGTGCCAGCAAAGGACAGGGGTTTGAAAAACTGTTTTTT.

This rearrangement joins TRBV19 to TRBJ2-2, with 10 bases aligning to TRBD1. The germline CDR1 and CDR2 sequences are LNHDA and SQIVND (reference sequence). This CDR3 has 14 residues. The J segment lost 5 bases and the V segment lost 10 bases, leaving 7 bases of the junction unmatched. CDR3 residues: CATRGTGATGELFF. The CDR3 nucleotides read TGTGCCACCAGGGGGACAGGGGCAACCGGGGAGCTGTTTTTT.

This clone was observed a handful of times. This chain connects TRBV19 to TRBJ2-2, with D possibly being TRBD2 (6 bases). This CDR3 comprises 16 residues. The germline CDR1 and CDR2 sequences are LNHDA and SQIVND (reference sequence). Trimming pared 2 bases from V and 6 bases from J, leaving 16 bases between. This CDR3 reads CASSILPGSGAGELFF. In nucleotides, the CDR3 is TGTGCCAGTAGTATATTGCCCGGGAGTGGTGCCGGGGAGCTGTTTTTT.

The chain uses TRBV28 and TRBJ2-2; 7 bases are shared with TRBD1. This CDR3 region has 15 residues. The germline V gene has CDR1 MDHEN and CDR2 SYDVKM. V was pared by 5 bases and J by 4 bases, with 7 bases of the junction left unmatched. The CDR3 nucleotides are TGTGCCAGCAGTGGACCTACAGGGGCCACCGGGGAGCTGTTTTTT. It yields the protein CASSGPTGATGELFF.

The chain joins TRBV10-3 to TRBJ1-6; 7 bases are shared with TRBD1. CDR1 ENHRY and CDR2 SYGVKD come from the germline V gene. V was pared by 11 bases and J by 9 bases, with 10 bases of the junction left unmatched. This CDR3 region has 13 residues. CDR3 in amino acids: CAAGSGQTSPLHF. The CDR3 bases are TGTGCCGCAGGATCGGGACAGACTTCACCCCTCCACTTT.

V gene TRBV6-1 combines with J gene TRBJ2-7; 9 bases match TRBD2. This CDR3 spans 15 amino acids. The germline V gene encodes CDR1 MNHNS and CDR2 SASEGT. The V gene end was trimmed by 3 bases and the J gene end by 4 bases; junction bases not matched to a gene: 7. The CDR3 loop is CASSERASGKYEQYF. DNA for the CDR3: TGTGCCAGCAGTGAGAGGGCTAGCGGGAAATACGAGCAGTACTTC.

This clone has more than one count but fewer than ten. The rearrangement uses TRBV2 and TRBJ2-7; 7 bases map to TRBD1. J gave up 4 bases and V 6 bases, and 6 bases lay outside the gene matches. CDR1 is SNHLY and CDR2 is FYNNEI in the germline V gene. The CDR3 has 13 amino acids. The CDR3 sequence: CASSAQGVYEQYF. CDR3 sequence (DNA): TGTGCCAGCAGCGCCCAGGGGGTATACGAGCAGTACTTC.

In DNA, the CDR3 is TGTGCCAGCAGCGAGGGGACAGGGGAGTATGAGCAGTTCTTC. Protein sequence: CASSEGTGEYEQFF. The chain couples TRBV9 to TRBJ2-1; 10 nucleotides align to TRBD1. V dropped 3 bases and J dropped 8; count of bases not matched to a gene: 5. CDR1 and CDR2 from the germline V gene are SGDLS and YYNGEE. This CDR3 spans 14 amino acids.

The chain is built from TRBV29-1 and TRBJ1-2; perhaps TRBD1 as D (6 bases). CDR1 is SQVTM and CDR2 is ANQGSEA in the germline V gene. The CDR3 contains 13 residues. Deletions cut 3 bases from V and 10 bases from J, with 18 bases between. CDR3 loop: CSVEYPGGQVYTF. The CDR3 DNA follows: TGCAGCGTTGAGTATCCCGGGGGCCAGGTCTACACCTTC.